This passage covers 24 T cell receptor beta chains from one sample sequenced in a study of blood T cell repertoires in COVID-19. Here immunoSEQ multiplex PCR was the method, and the copy in TCRdb shows in-frame clones only, minus some. The sample yields 200,000 to 250,000 clones, approximately 90% seen once. Sequenced sample: PBMCs or T cells enriched from blood (not recorded which). Receptors were obtained from a young man who had recovered from COVID-19.

The rearrangement joins TRBV7-2 to TRBJ2-3; weak D call: TRBD1 (5 bases). The CDR3 is made up of 17 amino acids. Germline V gene data show CDR1 as SGHTA and CDR2 as FQGNSA. V gave up 1 base and J gave up 0 bases, with 14 bases separating them. In nucleotides, the CDR3 is TGTGCCAGCAGCTTAGTGGGGCGTACTACTAGCACAGATACGCAGTATTTT. It encodes CASSLVGRTTSTDTQYF.

The chain carries TRBV3-1 (or the pseudogene TRBV3-2) and TRBJ2-6; D is perhaps TRBD1 (5 bases). CDR1 is LGHDT, CDR2 YNNKEL, per germline (reference sequence). The V and J ends lost 2 bases and 0 bases respectively, with 5 bases between them. The CDR3 length is 15 residues. The CDR3 nucleotides are TGTGCCAGCAGCCAACAGGGCTCTGGGGCCAACGTCCTGACTTTC. Translating gives CASSQQGSGANVLTF.

V and J are TRBV7-2 and TRBJ1-2, with TRBD1 identical over 12 bases. This CDR3 spans 15 amino acids. CDR1 and CDR2 from the germline V gene are SGHTA and FQGNSA. V lost 2 bases, J lost 4 bases, and 2 bases stayed unmatched. This CDR3 is CASSLPGQGAYGYTF. The CDR3 DNA sequence: TGTGCCAGCAGCTTACCGGGACAGGGGGCCTATGGCTACACCTTC.

This clone appeared once. This chain links TRBV13 with TRBJ2-3; D is perhaps TRBD2 (6 bases). This CDR3 comprises 15 residues. Trimming stripped 5 bases from V and 6 bases from J, with 18 bases between. The germline V gene encodes CDR1 PRHDT and CDR2 FYEKMQ (reference sequence). CDR3: CASSQGLKGTDTQYF. DNA for the CDR3: TGTGCCAGCAGCCAGGGACTGAAGGGGACCGATACGCAGTATTTT.

The V and J genes are TRBV6-2 or TRBV6-3 and TRBJ1-4; 7 bases align to TRBD1. CDR3 length: 15 amino acids. Unmatched junction bases numbered 12, after V lost 6 bases and J lost 8 bases. Germline V gene sequence: CDR1 MNHEY, CDR2 SVGEGT. The CDR3 coding sequence is TGTGCCAGCAGCCCCAACAGGGGCCGGACAGAAAAACTGTTTTTT. Its translation is CASSPNRGRTEKLFF.

The chain uses TRBV6-2 or TRBV6-3 and TRBJ2-2, with D perhaps matching TRBD1 (5 bases). There are 14 residues in the CDR3. The germline gives CDR1 MNHEY, CDR2 SVGEGT. V lost 6 bases to trimming and J lost 1 base, with 9 bases between them. The CDR3 here is CASSEGQNTGELFF. CDR3 DNA: TGTGCCAGCAGCGAAGGACAGAACACCGGGGAGCTGTTTTTT.

The chain is built from TRBV27 and TRBJ1-1; no definite D call. Germline values: CDR1 MNHEY, CDR2 SMNVEV (reference sequence). V shed 5 bases and J shed 6 bases, with 16 bases lying between them. This CDR3 contains 14 residues. The CDR3 sequence: CASSTQPGRAEAFF. In nucleotides, the CDR3 is TGTGCCAGCAGTACGCAACCGGGGAGGGCTGAAGCTTTCTTT.

The V and J genes are TRBV19 and TRBJ2-1; D is possibly TRBD2 (6 bases). Trimming cost V 6 bases and J 6 bases, with 15 bases left between them. In germline, CDR1 is LNHDA, CDR2 SQIVND (reference sequence). This CDR3 is built from 14 residues. CDR3 sequence (DNA): TGTGCCAGTAGGGGGACTGGACCATCCAATGAGCAGTTCTTC. Protein sequence: CASRGTGPSNEQFF. The complete variable domain, with remaining parts taken from reference TRBV19 and TRBJ2-1, reads DGGITQSPKYLFRKEGQNVTLSCEQNLNHDAMYWYRQDPGQGLRLIYYSQIVNDFQKGDIAEGYSVSREKKESFPLTVTSAQKNPTAFYLCASRGTGPSNEQFFGPGTRLTVL.

The chain recombines TRBV27 with TRBJ2-5; TRBD2 matches at 13 bases. This CDR3 has 14 residues. The J segment lost 5 bases and the V segment lost 8 bases, leaving 5 bases of the junction unmatched. From germline, CDR1 is MNHEY and CDR2 SMNVEV (reference sequence). The CDR3 sequence: CASWTSGRSETQYF. CDR3 coding DNA: TGTGCCAGCTGGACTAGCGGGAGATCCGAGACCCAGTACTTC.

This rearrangement joins TRBV4-2 to TRBJ1-5; D may be TRBD1 (6 bases). Between the trimmed V and J ends, which lost 1 base and 6 bases, there was a span of 10 bases. The CDR3 length is 14 residues. CDR1 LGHNA and CDR2 YNFKEQ come from the germline V gene. The CDR3 region has the DNA TGTGCCAGCAGCCAAGCCGCAGGGGCTCAGCCCCAGCATTTT. This codes for CASSQAAGAQPQHF.

The chain uses TRBV24-1 and TRBJ2-1; D is ambiguous. The CDR3 loop spans 16 amino acids. Germline loops: CDR1 KGHDR, CDR2 SFDVKD. Trimming shortened V by 1 base and J by 2 bases, and 11 bases separated the two germline ends. CDR3 residues: CATSDFFARTYNEQFF. The CDR3 nucleotides are TGTGCCACCAGTGATTTTTTTGCCAGAACCTACAATGAGCAGTTCTTC.

The CDR3 sequence is CASSLGGGNTEAFF. The CDR3 coding sequence is TGTGCCAGCAGCTTAGGGGGCGGGAACACTGAAGCTTTCTTT. The V call is TRBV7-9, the J call TRBJ1-1; a possible D gene is TRBD1 (5 bases). Germline V lookup: CDR1 SEHNR, CDR2 FQNEAQ (reference sequence). The CDR3 extends over 14 amino acids. V gave up 1 base and J gave up 1 base, with 7 bases separating them. Supplemented by reference TRBV7-9 and TRBJ1-1, the full variable domain reads DTGVSQNPRHKITKRGQNVTFRCDPISEHNRLYWYRQTLGQGPEFLTYFQNEAQLEKSRLLSDRFSAERPKGSFSTLEIQRTEQGDSAMYLCASSLGGGNTEAFFGQGTRLTVV.

The gene calls are TRBV6-2 or TRBV6-3 and TRBJ2-1, with 9 bases aligning to TRBD1. Germline V lookup: CDR1 MNHEY, CDR2 SVGEGT. This CDR3 region has 17 residues. The junction had 14 bases not matched to a gene; V was cut back by 2 bases and J by 9 bases. The CDR3 loop reads CASSYRFGTGSTIEQFF. In DNA form, the CDR3 reads TGTGCCAGCAGTTACCGGTTCGGGACAGGGAGTACAATTGAGCAGTTCTTC.

The rearrangement joins TRBV29-1 to TRBJ2-5, with TRBD2 identical over 9 bases. The CDR3 runs to 16 residues. Germline V lookup: CDR1 SQVTM, CDR2 ANQGSEA. V shed 1 base, J shed 1 base, and the junction held 7 bases outside the gene matches. CDR3 sequence reads: CSVEVWAGGSQETQYF. CDR3 bases: TGCAGCGTTGAAGTGTGGGCGGGGGGGTCCCAAGAGACCCAGTACTTC.

The chain is built from TRBV7-6 and TRBJ1-5; TRBD1 matches at 8 bases. The J segment lost 3 bases and the V segment lost 5 bases, leaving 6 bases of the junction unmatched. The CDR3 totals 15 residues. Germline CDR1 SGHVS, CDR2 FNYEAQ. The CDR3 loop reads CASSVGTGSNQPQHF. The CDR3 bases are TGTGCCAGCAGCGTCGGGACAGGTTCCAATCAGCCCCAGCATTTT.

This chain joins TRBV18 and TRBJ2-5; 7 bases match TRBD2. After removal of 4 bases from V and 2 bases from J, the junction contained 16 bases not matched to a gene. The CDR3 is 18 amino acids. Germline assignment: CDR1 KGHSH and CDR2 LQKENI. This CDR3 reads CASSQRGQARGRQETQYF. The CDR3 region has the DNA TGTGCCAGCTCACAGCGGGGCCAGGCCCGGGGGAGGCAAGAGACCCAGTACTTC.

The chain couples TRBV18 to TRBJ2-2; 7 nucleotides align to TRBD1. Germline loops: CDR1 KGHSH, CDR2 LQKENI. Trimming cost V 6 bases and J 6 bases; bases outside gene matches: 10. The CDR3 has 15 residues. The CDR3 loop reads CASSQRTGESGELFF. The CDR3 DNA reads TGTGCCAGCTCCCAAAGGACAGGTGAATCCGGGGAGCTGTTTTTT.

This clone came up once. The genes are TRBV9 and TRBJ1-6; 9 bases are a match to TRBD1. The V gene end was trimmed by 5 bases and the J gene end by 7 bases; junction bases not matched to a gene: 13. Germline V CDR1 and CDR2: SGDLS, YYNGEE. CDR3 length: 17 amino acids. The CDR3: CASSHNPGQGQNSPLHF. Written as DNA, the CDR3 is TGTGCCAGCAGTCATAACCCGGGACAGGGCCAAAATTCACCCCTCCACTTT.

This chain connects TRBV5-1 to TRBJ2-3; no definite D call. V was clipped by 2 bases and J by 1 base, with 2 bases between them. CDR1 and CDR2 (germline): SGHRS, YFSETQ. This CDR3 spans 12 amino acids. The CDR3 loop is CASSFGTDTQYF. The CDR3, as DNA: TGCGCCAGCAGCTTCGGCACAGATACGCAGTATTTT.

The chain links TRBV9 to TRBJ2-7, with 7 bases aligning to TRBD2. This CDR3 spans 14 amino acids. The V and J ends lost 2 bases and 4 bases, in that order; junction bases with no gene match: 6. Germline V CDR1 and CDR2: SGDLS, YYNGEE. This chain's CDR3 is CASSVGLDRYEQYF. CDR3 DNA sequence: TGTGCCAGCAGCGTTGGACTAGATAGGTACGAGCAGTACTTC.

This chain joins TRBV5-4 and TRBJ2-3; possibly TRBD2 for D (7 bases). V gave up 2 bases and J gave up 5 bases, with 15 bases separating them. This CDR3 has 15 residues. Germline V gives CDR1 SGHNT, CDR2 YYREEE (reference sequence). CDR3: CASSFPGGRGDTQYF. CDR3 DNA: TGTGCCAGCAGCTTCCCGGGGGGCCGGGGAGATACGCAGTATTTT.

The chain has TRBV6-5 and TRBJ1-2, with a possible D match to TRBD1 (5 bases). CDR1 and CDR2 from the germline V gene are MNHEY and SVGAGI. The CDR3 length is 13 residues. Deletions cut 6 bases from V and 6 bases from J, with 14 bases between. CDR3 in amino acids: CASRWTFEDGYTF. CDR3 coding DNA: TGTGCCAGCAGGTGGACATTCGAGGATGGCTACACCTTC.

The chain couples TRBV3-1 (or the pseudogene TRBV3-2) to TRBJ2-1, with TRBD2 identical over 10 bases. After removal of 4 bases from V and 10 bases from J, the junction contained 13 bases not matched to a gene. Germline V gene data show CDR1 as LGHDT and CDR2 as YNNKEL (reference sequence). The CDR3 runs to 16 residues. The DNA of the CDR3 is TGTGCCAGCAGCCGAGTTGTGGCTAGCGGGAGTGGCGAGCAGTTCTTC. This encodes CASSRVVASGSGEQFF.

This clone was detected a few times. The chain joins TRBV5-4 to TRBJ1-2; 11 bases map to TRBD1. This CDR3 region has 16 residues. Germline V gene data show CDR1 as SGHNT and CDR2 as YYREEE (reference sequence). The ends lost 3 bases at V and 1 base at J; junction bases unmatched: 5. The CDR3 DNA is TGTGCCAGCAGCTCCTCCGGGACAGGGGGTAACTATGGCTACACCTTC. Its translation: CASSSSGTGGNYGYTF.